Listed below are T cell receptor beta chains from one sample, sequenced in a study of blood T cells in healthy people across ages. MiXCR, run by TCRdb on the 5' RACE reads, gives a single entry per CDR3 protein. The sample carries 650,000 to 900,000 distinct CDR3 sequences, around 68% recorded once. The sequenced sample consisted of blood. These receptor sequences come from a young man in good health. CDR3s include the opening cysteine and the closing phenylalanine or tryptophan. The D gene is left open where the match is weak. Rows may omit the clone size; those that give it use once, few, many or a size class.

D gene	clone size	V gene	CDR3 length	J gene	CDR3 protein	CDR3 DNA
.	once	TRBV2	13	TRBJ2-5	CASSGQDIGTQYF	TGTGCCAGCAGTGGGCAGGACATCGGGACCCAGTACTTC
.	.	TRBV2	16	TRBJ2-5	CASSEALVGQQETQYF	TGTGCCAGCAGTGAAGCGCTTGTCGGGCAGCAAGAGACCCAGTACTTC
.	.	TRBV5-1	15	TRBJ1-4	CASSLAGQINEKLFF	TGCGCCAGCAGCTTGGCCGGGCAGATTAATGAAAAACTGTTTTTT
.	few	TRBV13	14	TRBJ2-5	CASSSTGNEETQYF	TGTGCCAGCAGCTCTACAGGGAATGAAGAGACCCAGTACTTC
.	.	TRBV28	14	TRBJ1-2	CASSLLGRNFGYTF	TGTGCCAGCAGTTTATTGGGACGAAACTTTGGCTACACCTTC
.	.	TRBV12-3/TRBV12-4	15	TRBJ2-7	CASSLDPGSSYEQYF	TGTGCCAGCAGTTTGGATCCAGGGAGCTCCTACGAGCAGTACTTC
.	.	TRBV30	15	TRBJ2-7	CAWRTPAGSSYEQYF	TGTGCCTGGAGAACCCCGGCGGGTAGCTCCTACGAGCAGTACTTC
.	few	TRBV29-1	13	TRBJ2-7	CSAIQGVGYEQYF	TGCAGCGCCATACAGGGAGTCGGGTACGAGCAGTACTTC
.	.	TRBV28	12	TRBJ2-3	CASSLSPTPQYF	TGTGCCAGCAGTTTATCACCCACACCGCAGTATTTT
TRBD1	.	TRBV6-2/TRBV6-3	14	TRBJ1-5	CASSYEGAREPQHF	TGTGCCAGCAGTTACGAGGGGGCGAGGGAGCCCCAGCATTTT
.	.	TRBV20-1	16	TRBJ1-1	CSAWGVWTGTSTEAFF	TGCAGTGCCTGGGGGGTTTGGACCGGGACTTCCACTGAAGCTTTCTTT
TRBD1	.	TRBV6-1	16	TRBJ2-1	CASSLMTGSGLNEQFF	TGTGCCAGCAGCCTAATGACAGGGTCAGGATTAAATGAGCAGTTCTTC
.	few	TRBV29-1	12	TRBJ2-1	CSVERVENEQFF	TGCAGCGTTGAACGGGTAGAAAATGAGCAGTTCTTC
.	once	TRBV12-3/TRBV12-4	13	TRBJ2-1	CATQARLYNEQFF	TGTGCCACGCAAGCTAGACTCTACAATGAGCAGTTCTTC
TRBD1	.	TRBV30	13	TRBJ2-5	CAWGRQGPETQYF	TGTGCCTGGGGAAGACAGGGACCAGAGACCCAGTACTTC
.	.	TRBV3-1	19	TRBJ2-6	CASSAHTDFGSSGANVLTF	TGTGCCAGCAGCGCCCACACAGATTTTGGGAGCTCTGGGGCCAACGTCCTGACTTTC
TRBD1	few	TRBV3-1	13	TRBJ1-2	CASSQQGASGYTF	TGTGCCAGCAGCCAACAGGGGGCTTCTGGCTACACCTTC
.	.	TRBV20-1	14	TRBJ1-5	CSAETAEGNQPQHF	TGCAGTGCCGAGACAGCGGAGGGCAATCAGCCCCAGCATTTT
TRBD2	once	TRBV12-3/TRBV12-4	15	TRBJ2-7	CASTDGSGGTYEQYF	TGTGCCAGCACCGACGGTAGCGGGGGCACCTACGAGCAGTACTTC
.	.	TRBV10-3	15	TRBJ1-6	CAISPGPEYGSPLHF	TGTGCCATCAGCCCCGGGCCTGAGTACGGTTCACCCCTCCACTTT
.	few	TRBV5-4	12	TRBJ2-1	CASSLMRNEQFF	TGTGCCAGCAGCTTGATGCGGAATGAGCAGTTCTTC
TRBD1	few	TRBV7-2	17	TRBJ1-2	CASSLDGWTGVDYGYTF	TGTGCCAGCAGCTTAGATGGCTGGACAGGGGTGGACTATGGCTACACCTTC
.	.	TRBV6-2/TRBV6-3	16	TRBJ1-5	CASSSLGGGSTQPQHF	TGTGCCAGCAGTTCGTTAGGGGGAGGTAGTACTCAGCCCCAGCATTTT
.	few	TRBV6-1	14	TRBJ2-3	CASSALRPTDTQYF	TGTGCCAGCAGCGCCCTCAGACCCACAGATACGCAGTATTTT
.	few	TRBV7-2	13	TRBJ2-1	CASSVGRYNEQFF	TGTGCCAGCAGCGTAGGCAGATACAATGAGCAGTTCTTC
.	.	TRBV28	14	TRBJ2-1	CASSKQGTYNEQFF	TGTGCCAGCAGTAAACAGGGGACTTACAATGAGCAGTTCTTC
.	.	TRBV28	11	TRBJ2-3	CATAGTDTQYF	TGTGCCACCGCAGGAACAGATACGCAGTATTTT
.	.	TRBV4-2	14	TRBJ2-7	CASSDRTFSHEQYF	TGTGCCAGCAGCGACCGGACATTCTCCCACGAGCAGTACTTC
.	.	TRBV29-1	15	TRBJ2-7	CSVEDAGLSTYEQYF	TGCAGCGTTGAAGATGCGGGCCTCTCAACCTACGAGCAGTACTTC
.	.	TRBV4-3	14	TRBJ2-3	CASSQDFDTDTQYF	TGCGCCAGCAGCCAAGATTTCGACACAGATACGCAGTATTTT
TRBD1	.	TRBV28	15	TRBJ1-5	CASSRGQGLHQPQHF	TGTGCCAGCAGTCGTGGACAGGGGTTGCATCAGCCCCAGCATTTT
.	few	TRBV29-1	11	TRBJ2-7	CSVEGAGEQYF	TGCAGCGTTGAAGGGGCCGGGGAGCAGTACTTC
.	.	TRBV6-5	19	TRBJ2-5	CASSYSKAGNLLTKETQYF	TGTGCTAGCAGTTACTCGAAAGCAGGAAACCTCCTCACAAAAGAGACCCAGTACTTC
.	.	TRBV7-9	14	TRBJ1-5	CASSSGLSNQPQHF	TGTGCCAGCAGCTCCGGCCTTAGCAATCAGCCCCAGCATTTT
TRBD2	.	TRBV20-1	12	TRBJ2-1	CTWLAEDNEQFF	TGCACTTGGCTAGCGGAAGACAATGAGCAGTTCTTC
.	.	TRBV6-6	17	TRBJ2-1	CASSRGTGTGKSNEQFF	TGTGCCAGCTCTAGGGGGACCGGGACGGGAAAGAGTAATGAGCAGTTCTTC
TRBD1	.	TRBV7-2	20	TRBJ2-7	CASSSVMGSLDRAGLNEQYF	TGTGCCAGCAGCTCCGTAATGGGGAGTCTGGACAGGGCGGGACTGAACGAGCAGTACTTC
.	few	TRBV4-2	15	TRBJ1-4	CASSQDQGAGEKLFF	TGTGCCAGCAGCCAAGATCAAGGGGCGGGTGAAAAACTGTTTTTT
.	few	TRBV12-3/TRBV12-4	14	TRBJ2-5	CASSFRPPPETQYF	TGTGCCAGCAGTTTCAGACCTCCCCCGGAGACCCAGTACTTC
.	.	TRBV7-9	17	TRBJ2-7	CASSLAPRTVGPYEQYF	TGTGCCAGCAGCTTAGCCCCTCGGACAGTCGGACCCTACGAGCAGTACTTC
.	few	TRBV7-2	12	TRBJ2-4	CASSPGQRGQYF	TGTGCCAGCAGCCCCGGACAGAGGGGGCAGTACTTC
.	.	TRBV6-6	12	TRBJ1-2	CASSQGMGGYTF	TGTGCCAGCAGTCAGGGGATGGGGGGCTACACCTTC
.	.	TRBV4-3	14	TRBJ2-1	CASSPLGGAHEQFF	TGCGCCAGCAGCCCCTTAGGGGGGGCCCATGAGCAGTTCTTC
.	.	TRBV5-1	11	TRBJ2-7	CASSLDHEQYF	TGTGCCAGCAGCTTAGACCACGAGCAGTACTTC
.	few	TRBV28	12	TRBJ2-3	CASSGGPDTQYF	TGTGCCAGCAGTGGGGGGCCAGATACGCAGTATTTT
.	few	TRBV7-9	15	TRBJ1-4	CASSGPGPSYEKLFF	TGTGCCAGCAGCGGCCCGGGACCCAGTTATGAAAAACTGTTTTTT
TRBD2	.	TRBV6-2/TRBV6-3	15	TRBJ2-1	CASRRTSSTVNEQFF	TGTGCCAGCAGACGGACTAGCTCAACGGTGAATGAGCAGTTCTTC
TRBD1	.	TRBV6-2/TRBV6-3	13	TRBJ2-7	CASSLYRGSEQYF	TGTGCCAGCAGTCTATACAGGGGTTCCGAGCAGTACTTC
TRBD1	.	TRBV12-3/TRBV12-4	14	TRBJ1-4	CASSRPQGREKLFF	TGTGCCAGCAGTCGCCCACAGGGGCGGGAAAAACTGTTTTTT
.	.	TRBV7-9	15	TRBJ2-7	CASSSTHLKGYEQYF	TGTGCCAGCAGCTCCACCCACCTAAAGGGCTACGAGCAGTACTTC
TRBD1	.	TRBV4-1	13	TRBJ2-4	CASSWSTGDERYF	TGCGCCAGCAGCTGGTCGACAGGGGACGAGCGGTACTTC
.	few	TRBV10-3	14	TRBJ1-2	CATKQVDRLYGYTF	TGTGCCACCAAACAGGTCGACAGACTCTATGGCTACACCTTC
.	few	TRBV7-8	12	TRBJ2-1	CASSLDPSEQFF	TGTGCCAGCAGCTTAGATCCCAGTGAGCAGTTCTTC
.	once	TRBV4-1	15	TRBJ1-5	CASSPELGSNQPQHF	TGCGCCAGCAGCCCGGAACTCGGGAGCAATCAGCCCCAGCATTTT
.	.	TRBV20-1	14	TRBJ2-1	CSAHVSRAYNEQFF	TGCAGTGCCCACGTCAGCCGTGCCTACAATGAGCAGTTCTTC
.	.	TRBV9	18	TRBJ2-1	CASSFSKEFGRSYNEQFF	TGTGCCAGCAGCTTCTCAAAGGAATTCGGGCGCTCCTACAATGAGCAGTTCTTC
TRBD1	.	TRBV6-6	15	TRBJ1-2	CASSHMTGGAVGYTF	TGTGCCAGCAGTCACATGACAGGGGGCGCGGTCGGCTACACCTTC